This is a list of T cell receptor beta chains from one sample in a study of cytomegalovirus exposure and HLA in healthy donors. Produced via immunoSEQ multiplex PCR; TCRdb's table is partial and in-frame only. Of fewer than 250,000 clones in the sample, about 84% are singletons; the top ten hold 1% to 1.5%. Sequencing was done on a sample of PBMCs. The receptor source for this set is a human donor in good health. Both conserved end residues are part of each CDR3. D genes are given only for firm matches. Clone size is not always given. Where it is, it says once, few, many or a class for expanded clones.

clone size: once; V gene: TRBV5-1; D gene: TRBD2; J gene: TRBJ2-3; CDR3 DNA: TGCGCCAGCAGCTTTGTCGGGGGGAGCACAGATACGCAGTATTTT; CDR3 protein: CASSFVGGSTDTQYF
clone size: NA; V gene: TRBV29-1; D gene: NA; J gene: TRBJ1-1; CDR3 DNA: TGCAGCGCCTCACACACGAACACTGAAGCTTTCTTT; CDR3 protein: CSASHTNTEAFF
clone size: NA; V gene: TRBV5-6; D gene: NA; J gene: TRBJ2-7; CDR3 DNA: TGTGCCAGCAGCTTGGGAGGGCAGCTCCTTACCTACGAGCAGTACTTC; CDR3 protein: CASSLGGQLLTYEQYF
clone size: NA; V gene: TRBV9; D gene: TRBD2; J gene: TRBJ2-1; CDR3 DNA: TGTGCCAGCAGCGTAGTTAGCGGGAGAGGAAATGAGCAGTTCTTC; CDR3 protein: CASSVVSGRGNEQFF
clone size: NA; V gene: TRBV9; D gene: TRBD2; J gene: TRBJ2-3; CDR3 DNA: TGTGCCAGCAGCGTAGTAGGGCCTCTAGCGGTCGCCACAGATACGCAGTATTTT; CDR3 protein: CASSVVGPLAVATDTQYF
clone size: NA; V gene: TRBV4-1; D gene: TRBD2; J gene: TRBJ2-1; CDR3 DNA: TGCGCCAGCAGCCAAGTTCTTCCGGGACTAGCGGGACTTGAGCAGTTCTTC; CDR3 protein: CASSQVLPGLAGLEQFF
clone size: few; V gene: TRBV7-2; D gene: NA; J gene: TRBJ1-1; CDR3 DNA: TGTGCCAGCAGCTTAACCCCGTATCCCAGGGGGAACACTGAAGCTTTCTTT; CDR3 protein: CASSLTPYPRGNTEAFF
clone size: NA; V gene: TRBV7-2; D gene: TRBD2; J gene: TRBJ2-3; CDR3 DNA: TGTGCCAGCAGCTTAGTGGCTAGCGGGGTGGGGCTTACGCAGTATTTT; CDR3 protein: CASSLVASGVGLTQYF
clone size: NA; V gene: TRBV7-6; D gene: TRBD2; J gene: TRBJ2-1; CDR3 DNA: TGTGCCAGCAGCTTGGGACTAGTGGAGAGGGAGCAGTTCTTC; CDR3 protein: CASSLGLVEREQFF
clone size: NA; V gene: TRBV28; D gene: TRBD1; J gene: TRBJ2-1; CDR3 DNA: TGTGCCAGCAGTCCTAACCCGGGACAGGGTCTCTGGGAGCAGTTCTTC; CDR3 protein: CASSPNPGQGLWEQFF